This TCR beta chain comes out of a study of blood T cells in healthy people across ages. For the second PCR, which ran for about 6 to 11 cycles, a sample-barcoded 5' primer and a J-beta primer mix were used. TCRdb processed the 5' RACE reads anew with MiXCR; each CDR3 protein has one entry. This sample has hundreds of thousands of distinct CDR3 sequences; 40% to 50% occur once, and the top ten carry approximately 19%. The V gene lost 1 base and the J gene lost 5 bases, with 17 bases spanning the gap. Germline values: CDR1 DFQATT, CDR2 SNEGSKA (reference sequence). This CDR3 contains 15 residues. Study results and limitations: The study could not conclusively compare naive and antigen-experienced cells, given its unsorted PBMCs.

There are a few counts of this clonotype. Its specificity is unknown. The clonotype originates from a man aged 55 to 70 in good health. Sequenced sample: blood. The chain couples TRBV20-1 to TRBJ1-2; D perhaps matches TRBD1 (6 bases). The CDR3 region is CSARVGETGFYGYTF. The CDR3 DNA reads as TGCAGTGCTAGAGTGGGGGAGACAGGTTTTTATGGCTACACCTTC.